This T cell receptor beta chain was retrieved from a study of blood T cell repertoires in COVID-19. Study-level information: Donors in the United States, Italy and Spain gave samples during acute or convalescent COVID-19.

In the authors' methods: Cell counts per sample came from amplifying reference gene primers. TCRdb keeps only in-frame clones here, not all; method: immunoSEQ multiplex PCR. That table gives V, J and clone size, and the DNA gave D and trimming. The sample lists 260,000 or so clones, about 91% occurring once. Participant age was roughly 18 to 100 years, and participants resided in 25 or so US areas. Categorization into cohorts depended on clinical history that participants reported. The ends lost 4 bases at V and 5 bases at J; junction bases unmatched: 1. This CDR3 contains 14 residues. Germline V gene lookup returns CDR1 LGHDT and CDR2 YNNKEL (reference sequence).

The receptor was isolated from a woman aged 30 to 39 with acute COVID-19. Sequencing was done on a sample of PBMCs or T cells enriched from blood (not recorded which). The chain recombines TRBV3-1 (or the pseudogene TRBV3-2) with TRBJ1-4, with 10 bases matching TRBD1. CDR3 DNA: TGTGCCAGCAGCCGGGACAGGGGAAATGAAAAACTGTTTTTT. Residues: CASSRDRGNEKLFF.